These T cell receptor beta chains were read from a single sample in a study of blood T cell repertoires in COVID-19. Sequencing used immunoSEQ multiplex PCR; TCRdb keeps in-frame clones, though not all of them. The top ten hold around 1.8% of the sample, which has 200,000 to 250,000 clones, 85% to 90% seen once. The source material was PBMCs or T cells enriched from blood (not recorded which). The receptor set was obtained from a man aged 40-55 years who had recovered from COVID-19. CDR3s include the opening cysteine and the closing phenylalanine or tryptophan. The D gene is left open where the match is weak. Rows give clone size only sometimes, using once, few, many, or a class for an expanded clone.

v_gene,d_gene,abundance,j_gene,CDR3aa,CDR3nt
TRBV6-5,TRBD1,once,TRBJ2-7,CASSYTGQGGLEQYF,TGTGCCAGCAGTTACACGGGACAGGGGGGGCTCGAGCAGTACTTC
TRBV6-5,-,-,TRBJ2-5,CASSYQGRAETQYF,TGTGCCAGCAGTTACCAGGGCAGGGCAGAGACCCAGTACTTC
TRBV6-1,TRBD1,-,TRBJ1-4,CASSDRGRLEKLFF,TGTGCCAGCAGTGACAGGGGGCGCTTGGAAAAACTGTTTTTT
TRBV2,-,-,TRBJ1-5,CASSELGQYSNQPQHF,TGTGCCAGCAGTGAACTCGGACAATATAGCAATCAGCCCCAGCATTTT
TRBV11-2,-,many,TRBJ2-2,CASSRRGNTGELFF,TGTGCCAGCAGCCGCCGGGGGAACACCGGGGAGCTGTTTTTT
TRBV7-8,TRBD1,-,TRBJ2-3,CASSPNARSSGGLGDTQYF,TGTGCCAGCAGCCCCAACGCTCGTTCGTCAGGGGGTCTCGGAGATACGCAGTATTTT
TRBV7-6,TRBD1,-,TRBJ1-1,CASSPGQGKAFF,TGTGCCAGCAGCCCCGGACAGGGGAAAGCTTTCTTT
TRBV5-1,TRBD2,-,TRBJ2-1,CASSIGTRGYEQFF,TGCGCCAGCAGCATCGGGACTAGAGGGTATGAGCAGTTCTTC
TRBV6-5,TRBD1,-,TRBJ2-5,CASRSTGTGQETQYF,TGTGCCAGCAGGAGTACCGGGACAGGGCAAGAGACCCAGTACTTC
TRBV7-7,TRBD2,-,TRBJ2-5,CASSRLAGGQETQYF,TGTGCCAGCAGCCGACTAGCGGGAGGGCAAGAGACCCAGTACTTC
TRBV18,-,-,TRBJ1-4,CASSPPLGFEEKLFF,TGTGCCAGCTCACCACCTCTCGGTTTTGAAGAAAAACTGTTTTTT
TRBV30,-,-,TRBJ2-3,CAWQEREREYF,TGTGCCTGGCAGGAACGGGAAAGGGAGTATTTT
TRBV5-6,-,-,TRBJ1-4,CASSLREGATNEKLFF,TGTGCCAGCAGCCTACGTGAGGGTGCAACTAATGAAAAACTGTTTTTT
TRBV27,-,-,TRBJ2-7,CASSWSTAGYEQYF,TGTGCCAGCAGTTGGTCGACCGCAGGCTACGAGCAGTACTTC